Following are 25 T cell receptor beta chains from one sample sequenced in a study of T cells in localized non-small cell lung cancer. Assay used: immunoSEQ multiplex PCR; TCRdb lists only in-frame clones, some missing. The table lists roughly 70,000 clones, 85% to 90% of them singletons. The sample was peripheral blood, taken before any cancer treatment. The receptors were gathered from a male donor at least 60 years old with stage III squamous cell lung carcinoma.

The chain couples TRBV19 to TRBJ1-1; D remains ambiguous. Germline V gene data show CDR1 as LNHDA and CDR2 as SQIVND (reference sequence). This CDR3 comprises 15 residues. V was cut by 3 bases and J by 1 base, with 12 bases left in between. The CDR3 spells CASSINAGSNTEAFF. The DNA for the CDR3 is TGTGCCAGTAGTATTAATGCCGGATCGAACACTGAAGCTTTCTTT.

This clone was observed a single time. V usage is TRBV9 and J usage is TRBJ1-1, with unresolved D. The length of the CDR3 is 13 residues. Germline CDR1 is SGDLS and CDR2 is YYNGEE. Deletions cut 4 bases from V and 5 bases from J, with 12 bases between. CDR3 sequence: CASSTQARTEAFF. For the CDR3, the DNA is TGTGCCAGCAGCACCCAAGCTCGGACTGAAGCTTTCTTT.

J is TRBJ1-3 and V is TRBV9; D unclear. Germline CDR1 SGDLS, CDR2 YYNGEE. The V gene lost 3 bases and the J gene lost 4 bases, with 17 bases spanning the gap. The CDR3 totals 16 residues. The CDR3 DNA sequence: TGTGCCAGCAGCGCTTCTAGTTTATCAATGGGAAACACCATATATTTT. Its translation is CASSASSLSMGNTIYF.

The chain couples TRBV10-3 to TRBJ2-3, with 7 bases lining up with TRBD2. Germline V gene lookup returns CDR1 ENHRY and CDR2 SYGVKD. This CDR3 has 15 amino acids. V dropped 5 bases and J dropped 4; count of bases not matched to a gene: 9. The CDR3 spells CAISLLARGSDTQYF. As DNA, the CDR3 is TGTGCCATCAGTCTACTAGCGCGCGGATCAGATACGCAGTATTTT.

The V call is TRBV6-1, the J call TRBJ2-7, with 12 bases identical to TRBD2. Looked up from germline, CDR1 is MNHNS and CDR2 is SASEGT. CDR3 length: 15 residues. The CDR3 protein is CASREGLAGTYEQYV. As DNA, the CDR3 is TGTGCCAGCAGGGAAGGACTAGCGGGGACCTACGAGCAGTACGTC.

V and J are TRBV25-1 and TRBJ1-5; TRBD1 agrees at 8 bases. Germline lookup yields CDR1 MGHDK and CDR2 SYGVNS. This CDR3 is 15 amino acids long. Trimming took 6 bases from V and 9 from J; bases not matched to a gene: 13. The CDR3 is CASSQDREVGSPQHF. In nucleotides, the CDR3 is TGTGCCAGCAGCCAGGACAGGGAAGTTGGATCGCCCCAGCATTTT. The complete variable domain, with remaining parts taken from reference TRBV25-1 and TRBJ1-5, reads EADIYQTPRYLVIGTGKKITLECSQTMGHDKMYWYQQDPGMELHLIHYSYGVNSTEKGDLSSESTVSRIRTEHFPLTLESARPSHTSQYLCASSQDREVGSPQHFGDGTRLSIL.

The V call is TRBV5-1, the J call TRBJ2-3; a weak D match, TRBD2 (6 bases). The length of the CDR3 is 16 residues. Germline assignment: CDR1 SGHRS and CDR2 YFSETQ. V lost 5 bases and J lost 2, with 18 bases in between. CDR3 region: CASSSEGMWVTDTQYF. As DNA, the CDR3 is TGCGCCAGCAGTTCGGAGGGGATGTGGGTCACAGATACGCAGTATTTT.

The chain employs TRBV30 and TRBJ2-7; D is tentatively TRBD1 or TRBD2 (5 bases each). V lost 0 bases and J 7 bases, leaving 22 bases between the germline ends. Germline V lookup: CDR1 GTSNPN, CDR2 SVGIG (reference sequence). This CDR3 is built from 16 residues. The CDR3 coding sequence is TGTGCCTGGAGTGTACTCAAGGGGTCCTCTTGGGGGGAGCAGTACTTC. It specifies CAWSVLKGSSWGEQYF. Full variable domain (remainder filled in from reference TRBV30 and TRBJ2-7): SQTIHQWPATLVQPVGSPLSLECTVEGTSNPNLYWYRQAAGRGLQLLFYSVGIGQISSEVPQNLSASRPQDRQFILSSKKLLLSDSGFYLCAWSVLKGSSWGEQYFGPGTRLTVT.

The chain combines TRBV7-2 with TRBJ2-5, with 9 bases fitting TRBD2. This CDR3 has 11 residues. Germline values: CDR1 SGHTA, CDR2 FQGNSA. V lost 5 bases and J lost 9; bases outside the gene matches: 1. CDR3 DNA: TGTGCCAGCAGCGCGGGGGGGGCCCAGTACTTC. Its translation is CASSAGGAQYF.

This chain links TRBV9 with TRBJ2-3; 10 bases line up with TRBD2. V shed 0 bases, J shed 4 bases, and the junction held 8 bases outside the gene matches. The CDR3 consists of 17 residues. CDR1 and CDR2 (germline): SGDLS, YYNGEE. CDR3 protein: CASSVGGAGGISDTQYF. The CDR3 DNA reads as TGTGCCAGCAGCGTAGGGGGAGCGGGGGGGATTTCAGATACGCAGTATTTT.

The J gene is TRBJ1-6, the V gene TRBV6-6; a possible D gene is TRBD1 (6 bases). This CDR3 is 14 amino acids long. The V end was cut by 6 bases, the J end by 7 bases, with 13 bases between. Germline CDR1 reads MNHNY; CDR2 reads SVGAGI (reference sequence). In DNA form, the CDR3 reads TGTGCCAGCAGACCAAGGGGGACGAATTCACCCCTCCACTTT. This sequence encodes CASRPRGTNSPLHF.

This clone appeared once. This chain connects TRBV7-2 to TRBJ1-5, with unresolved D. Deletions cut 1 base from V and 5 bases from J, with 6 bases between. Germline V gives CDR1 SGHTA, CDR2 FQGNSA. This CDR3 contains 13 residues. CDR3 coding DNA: TGTGCCAGCAGCTTAGAACACGATCAGCCCCAGCATTTT. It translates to CASSLEHDQPQHF.

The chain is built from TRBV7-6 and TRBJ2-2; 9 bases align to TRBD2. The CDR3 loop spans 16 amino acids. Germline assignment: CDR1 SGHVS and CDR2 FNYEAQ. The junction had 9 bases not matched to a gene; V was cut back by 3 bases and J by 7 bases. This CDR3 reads CASSFVSGGQSGELFF. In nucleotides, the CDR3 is TGTGCCAGCAGCTTCGTAAGCGGGGGGCAGAGCGGGGAGCTGTTTTTT. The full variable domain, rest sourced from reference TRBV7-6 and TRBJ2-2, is GAGVSQSPRYKVTKRGQDVALRCDPISGHVSLYWYRQALGQGPEFLTYFNYEAQQDKSGLPNDRFSAERPEGSISTLTIQRTEQRDSAMYRCASSFVSGGQSGELFFGEGSRLTVL.

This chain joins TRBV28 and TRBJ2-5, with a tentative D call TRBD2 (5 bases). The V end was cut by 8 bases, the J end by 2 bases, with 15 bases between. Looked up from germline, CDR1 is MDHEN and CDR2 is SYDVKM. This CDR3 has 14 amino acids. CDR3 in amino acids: CASGSSAIQETQYF. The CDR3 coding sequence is TGTGCCAGCGGGAGTAGTGCTATACAAGAGACCCAGTACTTC.

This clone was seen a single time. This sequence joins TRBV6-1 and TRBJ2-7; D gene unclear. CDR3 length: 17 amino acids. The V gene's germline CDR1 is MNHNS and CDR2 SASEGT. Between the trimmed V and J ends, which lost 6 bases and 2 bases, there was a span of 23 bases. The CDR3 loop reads CASRETTSGLRAYEQYV. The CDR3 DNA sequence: TGTGCCAGCAGAGAAACCACGTCGGGCCTTCGAGCCTACGAGCAGTACGTC.

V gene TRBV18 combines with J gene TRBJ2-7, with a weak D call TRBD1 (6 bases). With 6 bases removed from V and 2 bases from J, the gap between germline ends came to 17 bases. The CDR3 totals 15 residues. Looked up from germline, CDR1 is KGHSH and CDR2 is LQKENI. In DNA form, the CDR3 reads TGTGCCAGCTCGGCAGCGAGACAGGACGCCTACGAGCAGTACTTC. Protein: CASSAARQDAYEQYF. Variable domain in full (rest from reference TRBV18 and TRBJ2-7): NAGVMQNPRHLVRRRGQEARLRCSPMKGHSHVYWYRQLPEEGLKFMVYLQKENIIDESGMPKERFSAEFPKEGPSILRIQQVVRGDSAAYFCASSAARQDAYEQYFGPGTRLTVT.

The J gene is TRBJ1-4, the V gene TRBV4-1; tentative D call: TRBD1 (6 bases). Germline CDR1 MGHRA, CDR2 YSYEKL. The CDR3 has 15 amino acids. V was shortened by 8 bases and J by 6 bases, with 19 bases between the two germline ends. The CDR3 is CASRYSGQSYEKLFF. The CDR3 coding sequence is TGCGCCAGCCGCTACTCTGGACAGTCGTATGAAAAACTGTTTTTT.

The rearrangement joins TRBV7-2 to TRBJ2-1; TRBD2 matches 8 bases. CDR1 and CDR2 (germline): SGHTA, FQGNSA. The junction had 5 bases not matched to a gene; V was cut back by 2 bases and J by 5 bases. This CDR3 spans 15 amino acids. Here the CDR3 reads CASSLTGTRNNEQFF. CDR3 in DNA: TGTGCCAGCAGCTTAACGGGGACTAGAAACAATGAGCAGTTCTTC.

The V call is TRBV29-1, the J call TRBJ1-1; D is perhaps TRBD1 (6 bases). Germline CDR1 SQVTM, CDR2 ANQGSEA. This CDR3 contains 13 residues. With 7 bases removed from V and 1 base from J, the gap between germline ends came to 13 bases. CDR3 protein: CSATGQPNTEAFF. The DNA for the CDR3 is TGCAGCGCGACCGGACAGCCGAACACTGAAGCTTTCTTT. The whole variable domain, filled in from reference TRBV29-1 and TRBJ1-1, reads SAVISQKPSRDICQRGTSLTIQCQVDSQVTMMFWYRQQPGQSLTLIATANQGSEATYESGFVIDKFPISRPNLTFSTLTVSNMSPEDSSIYLCSATGQPNTEAFFGQGTRLTVV.

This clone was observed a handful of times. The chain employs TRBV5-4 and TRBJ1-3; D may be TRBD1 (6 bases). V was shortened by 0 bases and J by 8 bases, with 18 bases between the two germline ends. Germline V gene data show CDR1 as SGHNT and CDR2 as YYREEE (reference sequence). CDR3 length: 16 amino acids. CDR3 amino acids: CASSLDLGASWDTIYF. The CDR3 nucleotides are TGTGCCAGCAGCTTGGACCTGGGGGCCTCTTGGGACACCATATATTTT.

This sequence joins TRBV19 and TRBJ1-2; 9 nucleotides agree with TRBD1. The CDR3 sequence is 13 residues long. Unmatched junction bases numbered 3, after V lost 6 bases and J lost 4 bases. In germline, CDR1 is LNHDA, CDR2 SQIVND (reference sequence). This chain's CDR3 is CASSDRGTYGYTF. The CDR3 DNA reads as TGTGCCAGTAGCGACAGGGGGACCTATGGCTACACCTTC.

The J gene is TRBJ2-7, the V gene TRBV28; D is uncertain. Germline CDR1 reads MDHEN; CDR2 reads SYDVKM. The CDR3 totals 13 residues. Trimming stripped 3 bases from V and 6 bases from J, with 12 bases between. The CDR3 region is CASSFEHYSEQYV. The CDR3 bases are TGTGCCAGCAGTTTCGAGCATTATAGCGAGCAGTACGTC.

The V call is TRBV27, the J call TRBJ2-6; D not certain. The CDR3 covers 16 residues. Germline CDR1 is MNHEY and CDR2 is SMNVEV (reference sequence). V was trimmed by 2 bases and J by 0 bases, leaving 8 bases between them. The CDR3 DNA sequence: TGTGCCAGCAGTTTAAGATTGGGCTCTGGGGCCAACGTCCTGACTTTC. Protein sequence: CASSLRLGSGANVLTF.

The CDR3 DNA reads TGTGCCAGCAGACTACAGGGCCTCCAAGAGACCCAGTACTTC. Residues: CASRLQGLQETQYF. This chain links TRBV6-4 with TRBJ2-5; weak D call: TRBD1 (6 bases). Germline V gene lookup returns CDR1 MRHNA and CDR2 SNTAGT. The CDR3 has 14 residues. Trimming cost V 6 bases and J 1 base, with 12 bases left between them.

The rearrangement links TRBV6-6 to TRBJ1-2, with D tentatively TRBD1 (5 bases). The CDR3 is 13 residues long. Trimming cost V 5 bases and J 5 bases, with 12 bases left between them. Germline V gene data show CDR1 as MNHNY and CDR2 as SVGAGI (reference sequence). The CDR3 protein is CASSQDTKYGYTF. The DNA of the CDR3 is TGTGCCAGCAGTCAGGACACGAAGTATGGCTACACCTTC.